Listed below are T cell receptor beta chains from one sample, sequenced in a study of early T cells in non-severe SARS-CoV-2 infection. TCRdb ran MiXCR on the 5' RACE reads and lists one entry per CDR3 protein. This table holds about 21,000 distinct CDR3 sequences, around 5.8% found once. The specimen was whole blood, collected at baseline. The origin of the receptors is an adult who was a healthcare worker with PCR-confirmed SARS-CoV-2 infection or an uninfected control (not recorded which). Both conserved end residues are part of each CDR3.

J gene | V gene | CDR3 protein
TRBJ2-3 | TRBV12-3/TRBV12-4 | CASSLRQQSTDTQYF
TRBJ2-3 | TRBV6-6 | CASSWASGGTDTQYF
TRBJ1-5 | TRBV2 | CASVVGLYPGQPQHF
TRBJ1-2 | TRBV12-3/TRBV12-4 | CASRRQGDVDGYTF
TRBJ1-3 | TRBV6-6 | CASSYSEDRAGNTIYF
TRBJ2-3 | TRBV7-3 | CASSPDRSSTDTQYF
TRBJ2-7 | TRBV28 | CASSLMTGAQRAYEQYF
TRBJ2-2 | TRBV20-1 | CSASRADPNTGELFF
TRBJ1-1 | TRBV12-3/TRBV12-4 | CASSLGQFDTEAFF
TRBJ2-2 | TRBV9 | CASSVAPLGGTGELFF
TRBJ1-1 | TRBV7-8 | CASSPAMNTEAFF
TRBJ2-2 | TRBV24-1 | CATSEAGPELFF
TRBJ2-5 | TRBV3-1 | CASSPRGGPGETQYF
TRBJ2-7 | TRBV7-8 | CASSPRVSYEQYF
TRBJ1-2 | TRBV20-1 | CSATSPAKGPNYGYTF
TRBJ2-1 | TRBV20-1 | CSASEGGGPYNEQFF
TRBJ2-6 | TRBV19 | CASSPRRNSGANVLTF
TRBJ2-2 | TRBV20-1 | CSARDTFPNTGELFF
TRBJ2-3 | TRBV11-2 | CASSLGGATTDTQYF
TRBJ1-5 | TRBV19 | CASSAYRDQPQHF
TRBJ1-5 | TRBV2 | CASSETRGGNQPQHF
TRBJ2-5 | TRBV7-6 | CASSLVDSGETQYF
TRBJ1-3 | TRBV10-2 | CASSRSPGNTIYF
TRBJ1-5 | TRBV7-9 | CASSLGQLSNQPQHF
TRBJ2-3 | TRBV3-1 | CASSLGTTDTQYF
TRBJ2-3 | TRBV24-1 | CATSDPGQGVTDTQYF
TRBJ1-3 | TRBV4-3 | CASSQDLSRPGNTIYF
TRBJ2-3 | TRBV7-2 | CASSYREGDTQYF
TRBJ1-5 | TRBV18 | CASSSSQDYAQPQHF
TRBJ2-5 | TRBV29-1 | CSVASLGGETQYF
TRBJ1-2 | TRBV2 | CASSESGQTNYGYTF
TRBJ2-1 | TRBV4-2 | CASSLPTQAYNEQFF
TRBJ1-2 | TRBV29-1 | CSALRQVRGYTF
TRBJ2-3 | TRBV7-3 | CASSLSQGFSDTQYF
TRBJ1-6 | TRBV7-9 | CASSSYQGPFNSPLHF
TRBJ2-1 | TRBV6-4 | CASSDMAGSYNEQFF
TRBJ1-1 | TRBV5-1 | CASSLAGASTEAFF
TRBJ1-5 | TRBV2 | CASSEAGRNSNQPQHF
TRBJ1-1 | TRBV12-3/TRBV12-4 | CAITRGVGAFF
TRBJ1-2 | TRBV9 | CASSVGQGNGYTF
TRBJ2-1 | TRBV12-3/TRBV12-4 | CASSPTKGGSYNEQFF
TRBJ1-5 | TRBV27 | CASRGGDAQPQHF
TRBJ1-2 | TRBV7-2 | CASSPSATRVNYGYTF
TRBJ1-4 | TRBV7-8 | CASSPRTGVNEKLFF
TRBJ2-2 | TRBV12-3/TRBV12-4 | CASSPWGRGLTGELFF
TRBJ1-5 | TRBV6-6 | CASIQGVNQPQHF
TRBJ2-7 | TRBV20-1 | CSAVRDSAYEQYF